This T cell receptor beta chain was captured by sequencing in a study of blood T cell repertoires in COVID-19. V was cut by 1 base and J by 5 bases, with 9 bases left in between. Germline V gene lookup returns CDR1 MNHEY and CDR2 SVGAGI. This CDR3 is built from 14 residues. In this sample, this clone turned up a few times. TCRdb keeps only in-frame clones here, not all; method: immunoSEQ multiplex PCR. The data show 130,000 to 150,000 clones, roughly 80% seen once. This TCR came from a man aged 45-65 years who had recovered from COVID-19. Sequencing input: PBMCs or T cells enriched from blood (not recorded which). This rearrangement joins TRBV6-5 to TRBJ1-5; D gene ambiguous. The CDR3 loop is CASSYYGTDQPQHF. The CDR3 DNA follows: TGTGCCAGCAGTTACTATGGTACGGATCAGCCCCAGCATTTT.